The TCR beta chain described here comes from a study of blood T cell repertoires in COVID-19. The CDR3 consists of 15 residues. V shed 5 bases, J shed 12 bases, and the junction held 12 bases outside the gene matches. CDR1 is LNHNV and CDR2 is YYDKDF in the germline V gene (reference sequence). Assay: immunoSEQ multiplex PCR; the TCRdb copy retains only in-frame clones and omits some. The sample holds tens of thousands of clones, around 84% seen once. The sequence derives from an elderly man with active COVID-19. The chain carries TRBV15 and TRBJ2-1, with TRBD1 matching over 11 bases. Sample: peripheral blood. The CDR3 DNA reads TGTGCCACCAGCGGGAGGACAGGGGGCTTTCGGGTGCAGTTCTTC. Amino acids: CATSGRTGGFRVQFF.